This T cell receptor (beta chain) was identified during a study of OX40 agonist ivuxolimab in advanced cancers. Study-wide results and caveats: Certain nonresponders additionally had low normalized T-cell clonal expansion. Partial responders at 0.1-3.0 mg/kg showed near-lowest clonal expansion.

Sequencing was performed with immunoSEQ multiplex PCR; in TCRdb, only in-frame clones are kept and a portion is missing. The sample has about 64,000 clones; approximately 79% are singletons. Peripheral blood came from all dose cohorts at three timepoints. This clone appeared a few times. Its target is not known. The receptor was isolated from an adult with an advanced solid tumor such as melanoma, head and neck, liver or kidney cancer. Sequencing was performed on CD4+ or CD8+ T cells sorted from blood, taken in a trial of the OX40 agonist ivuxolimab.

DNA of the CDR3: TGTGCCAGCAGAATCGGCACTGAGGTCGCCGGGGAGCTGTTTTTT. Amino acid sequence: CASRIGTEVAGELFF. The V gene is TRBV5-4, the J gene TRBJ2-2; D is unresolved. The V and J ends lost 5 bases and 6 bases respectively, with 17 bases between them. CDR3 length: 15 residues. The V gene's germline CDR1 is SGHNT and CDR2 YYREEE (reference sequence).